This T cell receptor beta chain comes out of a study of CD8 T cells in Susac syndrome (dated by TCRdb to about 2019). As for the study more broadly: The study used repertoire sequencing to test whether antigen drove CD8+ T cell activation and differentiation in Susac syndrome. CD8+ T cell repertoire clonality was compared between eleven to twelve healthy donors, some 14 Susac syndrome patients and approximately 15 multiple sclerosis patients. The full study reports these points: The study acknowledged that relatively few individuals were included in the TCR sequencing and HLA analysis.

Concerning this clonotype: Its antigen is unknown. Per-base qualities were not stored, and no clone one base away is much larger.

RNA was extracted with the RNeasy kit and 0.5 to 1 ug was reverse transcribed using random hexamers. The immunoSEQ multiplex PCR assay, covering 54 Vbeta and 13 Jbeta segments, was used to amplify TCR beta CDR3 regions. To correct PCR amplification bias, a synthetic template baseline was used for both primer optimization and computational correction. The authors' analysis ran thus. Reads were annotated to V, D and J genes per IMGT and analyzed with immunoSEQ Analyzer, keeping only productive sequences. Clonality was calculated as one minus the Shannon entropy normalized by log2 of the number of productive unique sequences. For each patient and control, public and private clones were evaluated among the 100 most prevalent clones. Clones were defined as Susac-specific if absent from the healthy and MS cohorts, from 900 to 1,300 published viral clones and from other ImmuneACCESS disease sequences. TCRdb trimmed public reads at Q25 via fastp, called clones via MiXCR and kept in-frame beta chains. Entries that share a CDR3 protein sequence are merged under the most common genes and DNA. Clone size and V and J calls follow TCRdb, not the original study. The sample includes approximately 200,000 distinct CDR3 sequences, with roughly 90% observed a single time. Of the sample, about 0.12% falls within the top ten clones.

The CDR3 measures 16 amino acids from cysteine to phenylalanine. The only DNA kept is the CDR3, 48 bases in frame from the first base. V and J are truncated by 4 bases and 2 bases respectively, leaving an intervening sequence of 15 bases. From a lookup of the germline V gene, CDR1 and CDR2 are SQVTM and ANQGSEA. Peripheral blood CD8+ and CD4+ T cells from healthy donors, Susac syndrome patients and multiple sclerosis patients were profiled using high-throughput TCR beta sequencing. The multiple sclerosis controls were treatment-naive patients who had stable or active relapsing-remitting disease and met the revised McDonald criteria. Bulk CD8+ and CD4+ T cells were purified magnetically by negative isolation, whereas CD8+ TEMRA cells were enriched by FACS. Blood was collected in EDTA tubes and processed within 24 hours, with PBMCs isolated through density gradient centrifugation. PBMCs destined for TCR sequencing were cryopreserved in liquid nitrogen and later thawed in a 37 °C water bath. A purity of at least 90% was achieved for sorted or isolated CD4+, CD8+ and CD8+ TEMRA cells.

This sequence was found in a human donor with multiple sclerosis. The sequence links TRBV29-1 to TRBJ2-6; TRBD2 is possibly the D segment (6 matching bases). What was sequenced was CD8+ T cells from PBMCs. The CDR3 protein: CSVGMRDLAGANVLTF. The bases read TGCAGCGTTGGAATGCGGGATTTAGCTGGGGCCAACGTCCTGACTTTC. The variable domain in full, with residues beyond the CDR3 obtained from the reference TRBV29-1 and TRBJ2-6 genes, is SAVISQKPSRDICQRGTSLTIQCQVDSQVTMMFWYRQQPGQSLTLIATANQGSEATYESGFVIDKFPISRPNLTFSTLTVSNMSPEDSSIYLCSVGMRDLAGANVLTFGAGSRLTVL.